These 17 T cell receptor beta chains were sequenced from one sample in a study of shared clonotypes between healthy human individuals. The assay was immunoSEQ multiplex PCR, and TCRdb's table has in-frame clones only and misses some. Of 300,000 or so clones listed, around 67% are singletons. The sequencing input was memory CD4+ T cells sorted from blood. Subset described: CD45RA-negative fraction. These receptors came from a man aged 30 to 39 in good health.

CDR3 coding DNA: TGTGCCAGCAGCTTAGGTACAGGGGGTGTAGCCTCCGGGGAGCTGTTTTTT. Its translation is CASSLGTGGVASGELFF. The V call is TRBV7-2, the J call TRBJ2-2, with 8 bases that match TRBD1. Germline V gene sequence: CDR1 SGHTA, CDR2 FQGNSA. The CDR3 extends over 17 amino acids. J gave up 6 bases and V 1 base, and 10 bases lay outside the gene matches. The complete variable domain, with remaining parts taken from reference TRBV7-2 and TRBJ2-2, reads GAGVSQSPSNKVTEKGKDVELRCDPISGHTALYWYRQSLGQGLEFLIYFQGNSAPDKSGLPSDRFSAERTGGSVSTLTIQRTQQEDSAVYLCASSLGTGGVASGELFFGEGSRLTVL.

This CDR3 is CASSMGLADTGELFF. The CDR3 DNA reads TGCGCCAGCAGCATGGGACTAGCGGACACCGGGGAGCTGTTTTTT. The rearrangement links TRBV5-1 to TRBJ2-2; TRBD2 agrees at 11 bases. This CDR3 is built from 15 residues. The trim removed 4 bases at V and 3 bases at J, leaving 2 bases unmatched. From germline, CDR1 is SGHRS and CDR2 YFSETQ. The full variable domain, its missing parts supplied by reference TRBV5-1 and TRBJ2-2, is KAGVTQTPRYLIKTRGQQVTLSCSPISGHRSVSWYQQTPGQGLQFLFEYFSETQRNKGNFPGRFSGRQFSNSRSEMNVSTLELGDSALYLCASSMGLADTGELFFGEGSRLTVL.

There are a few counts of this clone. The same CDR3 arises from other DNA sequences in this sample as well. This chain joins TRBV5-4 and TRBJ1-1; TRBD1 matches at 11 bases. Trimming took 3 bases from V and 6 from J; bases not matched to a gene: 1. The CDR3 spans 13 residues. Germline V gene sequence: CDR1 SGHNT, CDR2 YYREEE (reference sequence). The CDR3 spells CASSWDRGAEAFF. CDR3 bases: TGTGCCAGCAGCTGGGACAGGGGGGCTGAAGCTTTCTTT.

The gene calls are TRBV1 and TRBJ2-1; TRBD2 reflects the table's D call only, with no check against the DNA. TRBV1 is a pseudogene. The CDR3 is 14 residues long. This chain's CDR3 is CTSSPSGSWGEQFF. CDR3 nucleotide sequence: TGCACCAGCAGCCCTAGCGGGAGCTGGGGTGAGCAGTTCTTC.

In this sample, this clone turned up once. The CDR3 loop is CASSAGGGDVKKLFF. CDR3 nucleotides: TGTGCCAGCAGCGCCGGGGGCGGGGATGTGAAAAAACTGTTTTTT. The V gene is TRBV9, the J gene TRBJ1-4; D is perhaps TRBD1 (6 bases). The germline gives CDR1 SGDLS, CDR2 YYNGEE. The CDR3 is 15 residues long. The germline V and J ends were trimmed by 3 bases and 9 bases, with 18 bases remaining between them.

This clone appeared a few times. This rearrangement joins TRBV5-5 to TRBJ2-1, with D tentatively TRBD2 (5 bases). The CDR3 is made up of 16 amino acids. V was shortened by 4 bases and J by 5 bases, with 19 bases between the two germline ends. Germline V gene sequence: CDR1 SGHKS, CDR2 YYEKEE (reference sequence). CDR3 sequence: CASSPGLRNSNNEQFF. DNA for the CDR3: TGTGCCAGCAGCCCAGGACTGAGGAATAGTAACAATGAGCAGTTCTTC.

This chain links TRBV5-5 with TRBJ2-7; D gene unclear. Germline CDR1 reads SGHKS; CDR2 reads YYEKEE (reference sequence). The germline V and J ends were trimmed by 1 base and 3 bases, with 8 bases remaining between them. The CDR3 contains 13 residues. The CDR3 loop reads CASSLLQYYEQYF. The CDR3 bases are TGTGCCAGCAGCTTGTTACAATACTACGAGCAGTACTTC.

The rearrangement links TRBV7-2 to TRBJ2-2; 10 bases fit TRBD2. Germline V gives CDR1 SGHTA, CDR2 FQGNSA. Trimming took 8 bases from V and 2 from J; bases not matched to a gene: 5. This CDR3 is 15 amino acids long. The CDR3 DNA follows: TGTGCCAGCGGGACTAGCGCATTCAACACCGGGGAGCTGTTTTTT. Translation: CASGTSAFNTGELFF.

V gene TRBV9 combines with J gene TRBJ2-6; 11 nucleotides match TRBD1. The length of the CDR3 is 18 residues. Germline V gene data show CDR1 as SGDLS and CDR2 as YYNGEE. V was clipped by 1 base and J by 3 bases; unmatched bases: 6. The CDR3 loop reads CASSVLGQGALGANVLTF. For the CDR3, the DNA is TGTGCCAGCAGCGTACTCGGACAGGGGGCGCTTGGGGCCAACGTCCTGACTTTC.

V is TRBV9 and J is TRBJ2-1; TRBD2 matches at 7 bases. The V gene end was trimmed by 3 bases and the J gene end by 7 bases; junction bases not matched to a gene: 16. The V gene's germline CDR1 is SGDLS and CDR2 YYNGEE. The CDR3 has 17 residues. Written as DNA, the CDR3 is TGTGCCAGCAGCGCTTACGGCGGGGAGGGCCCTACAAATGAGCAGTTCTTC. This codes for CASSAYGGEGPTNEQFF. The complete variable domain, with remaining parts taken from reference TRBV9 and TRBJ2-1, reads DSGVTQTPKHLITATGQRVTLRCSPRSGDLSVYWYQQSLDQGLQFLIQYYNGEERAKGNILERFSAQQFPDLHSELNLSSLELGDSALYFCASSAYGGEGPTNEQFFGPGTRLTVL.

With regard to this clone: Within the sample, other DNA sequences also encode this same CDR3. This chain uses TRBV2 with TRBJ2-6; no definite D call. V lost 3 bases and J lost 0, with 0 bases in between. The CDR3 length is 13 residues. Germline V gene lookup returns CDR1 SNHLY and CDR2 FYNNEI. The CDR3 is CASSDSGANVLTF. The DNA of the CDR3 is TGTGCCAGCAGTGACTCTGGGGCCAACGTCCTGACTTTC.

This chain connects TRBV6-1 to TRBJ2-7; perhaps TRBD1 as D (5 bases). The CDR3 is 15 amino acids. Germline-derived CDR1 and CDR2 are MNHNS and SASEGT. The V end was cut by 6 bases, the J end by 1 base, with 16 bases between. The CDR3 is CASSQSLRGSYEQYF. The CDR3 region has the DNA TGTGCCAGCAGCCAAAGCCTTAGGGGATCCTACGAGCAGTACTTC.

V gene TRBV30 combines with J gene TRBJ2-3; D tentatively reads TRBD1 or TRBD2 (5 bases each). The CDR3 covers 13 residues. V was pared by 0 bases and J by 4 bases, with 8 bases between. CDR1 is GTSNPN and CDR2 is SVGIG in the germline V gene (reference sequence). The DNA of the CDR3 is TGTGCCTGGAGTGTCGGGGCCGCAGATACGCAGTATTTT. The encoded protein is CAWSVGAADTQYF.

V is TRBV18 and J is TRBJ2-7; D uncertain. Germline CDR1 and CDR2: KGHSH and LQKENI. This CDR3 comprises 15 residues. The V and J ends lost 6 bases and 3 bases respectively, with 18 bases between them. The CDR3 loop is CASSPINSPSYEQYF. The CDR3 coding sequence is TGTGCCAGCTCCCCTATTAATTCACCGAGCTACGAGCAGTACTTC.

This chain links TRBV7-2 with TRBJ2-7; D is ambiguous. The CDR3 sequence is 14 residues long. Trimming left V 5 bases short and J 2 bases short, with 13 bases between. Germline V gene lookup returns CDR1 SGHTA and CDR2 FQGNSA. CDR3 bases: TGTGCCAGCAGCCGCGGACCGGACGCCTACGAGCAGTACTTC. It yields the protein CASSRGPDAYEQYF. The entire variable domain, with the rest obtained from reference TRBV7-2 and TRBJ2-7, is as follows: GAGVSQSPSNKVTEKGKDVELRCDPISGHTALYWYRQSLGQGLEFLIYFQGNSAPDKSGLPSDRFSAERTGGSVSTLTIQRTQQEDSAVYLCASSRGPDAYEQYFGPGTRLTVT.

The chain has TRBV27 and TRBJ1-5; TRBD1 might be the D (5 bases). Trimming cost V 5 bases and J 2 bases, with 10 bases left between them. Germline V gives CDR1 MNHEY, CDR2 SMNVEV (reference sequence). This CDR3 has 14 residues. CDR3 protein: CASSLAGGNQPQHF. CDR3 nucleotide sequence: TGTGCCAGCAGTCTAGCGGGGGGCAATCAGCCCCAGCATTTT.

The chain employs TRBV6-6 and TRBJ1-1; D possibly corresponds to TRBD1 (6 bases). This CDR3 contains 13 residues. Germline CDR1 reads MNHNY; CDR2 reads SVGAGI (reference sequence). The V end lost 11 bases, the J end lost 5 bases, and 18 bases lay between the germline ends. The CDR3 protein is CAVKGEGKTEAFF. CDR3 bases: TGTGCCGTCAAGGGGGAGGGAAAAACTGAAGCTTTCTTT.